These 8 T cell receptor beta chains originate from one sample sequenced in a study of T cell responses to AZD1222 COVID-19 vaccine. This table comes from immunoSEQ multiplex PCR, and its TCRdb copy is limited to in-frame clones, with some not included. Of some 170,000 clones listed, around 94% are singletons. Sequenced here: peripheral blood, sampled 28 days after the second AZD1222 dose. The receptors derive from an adult who received the AZD1222 COVID-19 vaccine.

The chain employs TRBV13 and TRBJ2-6; no firm D call. The V and J ends lost 7 bases and 1 base respectively, with 11 bases between them. Germline V gene lookup returns CDR1 PRHDT and CDR2 FYEKMQ (reference sequence). CDR3 length: 15 residues. The CDR3 protein is CASTFKGSGANVLTF. The CDR3 DNA reads as TGTGCCAGCACCTTTAAGGGATCTGGGGCCAACGTCCTGACTTTC.

This clone is a singleton in its sample. V usage is TRBV6-5 and J usage is TRBJ1-2; D not resolved. V was pared by 8 bases and J by 5 bases, with 18 bases between. The germline gives CDR1 MNHEY, CDR2 SVGAGI. This CDR3 has 14 residues. The chain's CDR3 is CASSRETGGYGYTF. The CDR3 DNA sequence: TGTGCCAGCTCCCGGGAAACGGGAGGATATGGCTACACCTTC.

The chain recombines TRBV7-9 with TRBJ1-6, with 9 bases aligning to TRBD1. Germline CDR1 is SEHNR and CDR2 is FQNEAQ (reference sequence). The V gene end was trimmed by 1 base and the J gene end by 1 base; junction bases not matched to a gene: 5. The CDR3 consists of 18 residues. CDR3 nucleotides: TGTGCCAGCAGCTTAGTACCGGGACAGGGATCCTATAATTCACCCCTCCACTTT. Protein sequence: CASSLVPGQGSYNSPLHF.

The chain links TRBV4-2 to TRBJ2-7, with 9 nucleotides matching TRBD1. The CDR3 contains 15 residues. The trim removed 2 bases at V and 3 bases at J, leaving 5 bases unmatched. Germline CDR1 and CDR2: LGHNA and YNFKEQ. CDR3 sequence (DNA): TGTGCCAGCAGCCAACTACAGGGGGCCCTCTACGAGCAGTACTTC. Translation: CASSQLQGALYEQYF.

CDR3 in DNA: TGTGCCAGCAGTTTAGGGTTGACAGGGAAAACGAGTTCGAACACTGAAGCTTTCTTT. Protein: CASSLGLTGKTSSNTEAFF. The chain recombines TRBV27 with TRBJ1-1; 7 bases map to TRBD1. Germline lookup yields CDR1 MNHEY and CDR2 SMNVEV (reference sequence). The CDR3 has 19 amino acids. V lost 2 bases to trimming and J lost 1 base; unmatched junction nucleotides: 16.

This sequence joins TRBV5-4 and TRBJ1-4; no clear D. The CDR3 extends over 15 amino acids. In germline, CDR1 is SGHNT, CDR2 YYREEE (reference sequence). V was shortened by 0 bases and J by 0 bases, with 6 bases between the two germline ends. The chain's CDR3 is CASSLEAATNEKLFF. CDR3 DNA sequence: TGTGCCAGCAGCTTGGAAGCCGCAACTAATGAAAAACTGTTTTTT.

J is TRBJ1-6 and V is TRBV28; D gene uncertain. Germline V gene lookup returns CDR1 MDHEN and CDR2 SYDVKM. Between the trimmed V and J ends, which lost 11 bases and 0 bases, there was a span of 11 bases. The CDR3 is made up of 14 amino acids. The DNA of the CDR3 is TGTGCCTCCTTGATGAGCTCCTATAATTCACCCCTCCACTTT. Its protein product is CASLMSSYNSPLHF.

The rearrangement links TRBV1 to TRBJ1-2; the tabulated D call, TRBD1, remains unverified against the DNA. TRBV1 is a recognized pseudogene. The CDR3 sequence is 12 residues long. DNA of the CDR3: TGCACCAACAACGGGGACAGGGATCGCTACACCTTC. It specifies CTNNGDRDRYTF.